What follows are 11 T cell receptor beta chains derived from one specimen sequenced in a study of molecular identifiers for immune sequencing clone quantification. TCRdb recomputed calls from the PCR reads with MiXCR, one row per CDR3 protein. The table has about 640,000 distinct CDR3 sequences, about 20% seen once. The sequenced sample was naive CD8+ T cells from blood, with Jurkat cell RNA spiked in. Specified subset: FACS-sorted CD8+CD4-CCR7+CD45RA+ naive T cells. These receptors all stem from a human donor in good health. Some libraries in this study had Jurkat cell RNA spiked in.

Ten or more counts support this clonotype. The J gene is TRBJ2-7, the V gene TRBV7-9, with TRBD1 as a possible D gene (6 bases). Germline V gene sequence: CDR1 SEHNR, CDR2 FQNEAQ (reference sequence). Between the trimmed V and J ends, which lost 8 bases and 6 bases, there was a span of 20 bases. The CDR3 extends over 14 amino acids. CDR3 DNA: TGTGCCAGCGGCACGTCAGGGGCGCGGGTCGAGCAGTACTTC. It translates to CASGTSGARVEQYF.

A note on this clonotype: This sequence may be a read error, since a much larger clone differs from it by one base. The chain uses TRBV2 and TRBJ2-5, with unresolved D. V was clipped by 0 bases and J by 1 base, with 15 bases between them. Germline loops: CDR1 SNHLY, CDR2 FYNNEI. The CDR3 contains 17 residues. CDR3 sequence reads: CASSEAFMGWFQETQYF. The CDR3, as DNA: TGTGCCAGCAGTGAAGCGTTCATGGGATGGTTCCAAGAGACCCAGTACTTC. Full variable domain (outside the CDR3, taken from reference TRBV2 and TRBJ2-5): EPEVTQTPSHQVTQMGQEVILRCVPISNHLYFYWYRQILGQKVEFLVSFYNNEISEKSEIFDDQFSVERPDGSNFTLKIRSTKLEDSAMYFCASSEAFMGWFQETQYFGPGTRLLVL.

J is TRBJ2-7 and V is TRBV20-1; 7 bases fit TRBD1. The V segment lost 5 bases and the J segment 3 bases; nucleotides outside the gene matches: 4. The germline V gene encodes CDR1 DFQATT and CDR2 SNEGSKA (reference sequence). The CDR3 covers 12 residues. The CDR3 coding sequence is TGCAGTGCTCCCACAGGGGTCTACGAGCAGTACTTC. Protein sequence: CSAPTGVYEQYF.

This clonotype was seen only a few times. The chain uses TRBV6-2 or TRBV6-3 and TRBJ2-7; D remains ambiguous. Trimming took 4 bases from V and 4 from J, leaving 5 bases between them. The CDR3 has 11 residues. The germline V gene encodes CDR1 MNHEY and CDR2 SVGEGT. CDR3 nucleotide sequence: TGTGCCAGCAGTTCTTGGTACGAGCAGTACTTC. This translates into CASSSWYEQYF.

V gene TRBV7-6 combines with J gene TRBJ2-1, with 8 positions matching TRBD2. J was trimmed by 4 bases and V by 1 base; bases with no gene match: 3. CDR1 and CDR2 from the germline V gene are SGHVS and FNYEAQ. The CDR3 spans 15 residues. This CDR3 is CASSLDGGVYNEQFF. The CDR3 nucleotides are TGTGCCAGCAGCTTAGACGGGGGGGTTTACAATGAGCAGTTCTTC.

The chain has TRBV14 and TRBJ2-7, with TRBD2 identical over 7 bases. Germline V lookup: CDR1 SGHDN, CDR2 FVKESK. V was clipped by 1 base and J by 2 bases; unmatched bases: 5. CDR3 length: 15 amino acids. CDR3: CASSQVGEGTYEQYF. CDR3 DNA sequence: TGTGCCAGCAGCCAAGTTGGGGAGGGAACCTACGAGCAGTACTTC.

In this sample, this clonotype turned up many times. This chain joins TRBV12-3 or TRBV12-4 and TRBJ2-7, with 7 bases fitting TRBD1. Germline trimming cut 5 bases from V and 7 bases from J; bases unmatched to any gene: 11. The CDR3 loop spans 14 amino acids. CDR3 in amino acids: CASSNTGLTGEQYF. The DNA of the CDR3 is TGTGCCAGCAGTAACACCGGTTTGACAGGGGAGCAGTACTTC.

Points on this clonotype: A much larger clone is a single base away; this may be a read error. The chain employs TRBV4-1 and TRBJ1-2; no definite D call. CDR1 is MGHRA and CDR2 is YSYEKL in the germline V gene. Trimming shortened V by 1 base and J by 8 bases, and 11 bases separated the two germline ends. The CDR3 consists of 13 residues. Here the CDR3 DNA reads TGCGCCAGCAGCCAAGCACCAGCGGAAGGCTACACCTTC. Residues: CASSQAPAEGYTF.

This clonotype came up many times. The chain is built from TRBV13 and TRBJ1-3, with TRBD1 identical over 10 bases. This CDR3 is 15 amino acids long. Germline V CDR1 and CDR2: PRHDT, FYEKMQ (reference sequence). Trimming took 3 bases from V and 2 from J; bases not matched to a gene: 1. CDR3 coding DNA: TGTGCCAGCAGCTTGGGACAGGGGCCTGGAAACACCATATATTTT. Its translation: CASSLGQGPGNTIYF.

Regarding this clonotype: A read error may be the cause here, since a much bigger clone is one base away. The chain employs TRBV27 and TRBJ2-3, with D tentatively TRBD1 or TRBD2 (5 bases each). Germline V CDR1 and CDR2: MNHEY, SMNVEV (reference sequence). CDR3 length: 19 residues. Trimming took off 8 bases at V and 4 bases at J, with 31 bases between the two ends. DNA for the CDR3: TGTGCCAGCGCCCTCACCGGGACGACAAATTCCCCTAGCCCAGATACGCAGTATTTT. Its translation is CASALTGTTNSPSPDTQYF.

As DNA, the CDR3 is TGTGCCAGCAGCCATGCAGACAGGGCCTACGAGCAGTACTTC. Its translation is CASSHADRAYEQYF. The rearrangement uses TRBV13 and TRBJ2-7, with TRBD1 matching 7 bases. The CDR3 runs to 14 residues. Germline V CDR1 and CDR2: PRHDT, FYEKMQ (reference sequence). Losses at the gene ends were 5 bases for V and 2 bases for J; bases not matched to a gene: 6. Full variable domain (missing parts from reference TRBV13 and TRBJ2-7): AAGVIQSPRHLIKEKRETATLKCYPIPRHDTVYWYQQGPGQDPQFLISFYEKMQSDKGSIPDRFSAQQFSDYHSELNMSSLELGDSALYFCASSHADRAYEQYFGPGTRLTVT.